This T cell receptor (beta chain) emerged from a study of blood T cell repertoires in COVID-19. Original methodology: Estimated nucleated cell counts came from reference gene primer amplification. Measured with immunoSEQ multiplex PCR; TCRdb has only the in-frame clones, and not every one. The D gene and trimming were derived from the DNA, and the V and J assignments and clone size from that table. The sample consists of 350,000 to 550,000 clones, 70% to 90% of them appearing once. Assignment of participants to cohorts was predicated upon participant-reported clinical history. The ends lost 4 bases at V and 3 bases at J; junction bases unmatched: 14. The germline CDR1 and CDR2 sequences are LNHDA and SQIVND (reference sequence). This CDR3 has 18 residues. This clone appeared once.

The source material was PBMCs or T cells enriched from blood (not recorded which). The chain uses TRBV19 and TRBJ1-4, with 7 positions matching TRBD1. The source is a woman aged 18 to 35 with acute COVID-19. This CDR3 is CASSNAPGNRGANEKLFF. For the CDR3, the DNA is TGTGCCAGTAGTAATGCCCCCGGAAACAGGGGAGCTAATGAAAAACTGTTTTTT.